This T cell receptor beta chain was sequenced for a study of post-analysis software for immune sequencing data. Whole-study findings and limits: Controls significantly exceeded multiple sclerosis patients in normalized Chao1 diversity. Five or six TRBV segments were significantly more frequent in patients than in controls. TRBV5-6, TRBV5-1 and TRBV20-1 were among these segments.

In this sample, this clonotype turned up a few times. Antigen specificity is unknown. This CDR3 comprises 17 residues. Germline V lookup: CDR1 KGHDR, CDR2 SFDVKD. V lost 9 bases and J 9 bases, leaving 32 bases between the germline ends. Researchers reported that TCR beta cDNA libraries carried unique molecular identifiers. TCRdb re-called the PCR reads with MiXCR, one entry per CDR3 protein. The profile shows more than 500,000 distinct CDR3 sequences, under 40% of them singletons. The source is a girl younger than 18 with multiple sclerosis. This sequence joins TRBV24-1 and TRBJ2-7, with D possibly TRBD2 on 6 matching bases. Sequencing was carried out using blood. The CDR3 spells CATLAGGMGLAKGGQYF. CDR3 DNA sequence: TGTGCCACCTTAGCCGGAGGGATGGGCCTCGCGAAGGGAGGGCAGTACTTC.